The 3 T cell receptor beta chains below all came from one sample that was sequenced in a study of blood T cell repertoires in COVID-19. Method: immunoSEQ multiplex PCR; TCRdb's copy keeps in-frame clones and lacks some. Seen here are 90,000 to 120,000 clones, about 75% observed once, and the top ten hold about 5.9%. Sequencing was done on a sample of peripheral blood. These receptors all come from a man at least 80 years old with acute or convalescent COVID-19.

The chain recombines TRBV28 with TRBJ2-1; 10 bases align to TRBD2. The junction had 7 bases not matched to a gene; V was cut back by 4 bases and J by 4 bases. The germline CDR1 and CDR2 sequences are MDHEN and SYDVKM. The CDR3 extends over 16 amino acids. The CDR3 spells CASSSRWTSGYNEQFF. The DNA for the CDR3 is TGTGCCAGCAGTTCCAGATGGACTAGCGGATACAATGAGCAGTTCTTC. Drawing the rest from reference TRBV28 and TRBJ2-1, the complete variable domain is DVKVTQSSRYLVKRTGEKVFLECVQDMDHENMFWYRQDPGLGLRLIYFSYDVKMKEKGDIPEGYSVSREKKERFSLILESASTNQTSMYLCASSSRWTSGYNEQFFGPGTRLTVL.

This clone was recorded many times. The chain recombines TRBV2 with TRBJ1-4; 10 bases align to TRBD1. The CDR3 loop spans 14 amino acids. Germline V CDR1 and CDR2: SNHLY, FYNNEI. V was clipped by 8 bases and J by 5 bases; unmatched bases: 5. The CDR3 DNA is TGTGCCAGCCGAAAGGGACAGGGGAATGAAAAACTGTTTTTT. The encoded protein is CASRKGQGNEKLFF.

The rearrangement links TRBV29-1 to TRBJ2-7; possible D gene TRBD1, 5 bases. The germline gives CDR1 SQVTM, CDR2 ANQGSEA. The V end lost 1 base, the J end lost 9 bases, and 16 bases lay between the germline ends. This CDR3 contains 13 residues. In DNA, the CDR3 is TGCAGCGTTGAAGTTGGGGCCAATTCCGGGCAGTACTTC. Residues: CSVEVGANSGQYF.